This T cell receptor beta chain was documented in a study of CD8+ T cells in alopecia areata. Overall study context: Tofacitinib administration to treated patients was oral, at 5 to 10 mg twice daily. General study results and limits: Against the mouse data, patients shared TCRs less clearly, possibly for HLA reasons.

After isolation, RNA underwent reverse transcription to generate cDNA as the sequencing template. Measured with immunoSEQ multiplex PCR; TCRdb has only the in-frame clones, and not every one. The sample consists of 150,000 to 200,000 clones, roughly 65% of them appearing once. Comments on this clone: What it binds is unknown.

The CDR3 extends over 13 amino acids. Trimming pared 5 bases from V and 4 bases from J, leaving 11 bases between. Per germline, CDR1 LNHDA and CDR2 SQIVND (reference sequence). Collected material from alopecia areata patients comprised lesional scalp punch biopsies and peripheral blood. Cell sorting was applied to PBMCs, and CD4+ and CD8+ T cells were collected. This chain joins TRBV19 and TRBJ1-2; D not resolved. This receptor was obtained from a human donor with alopecia areata. Sequencing was performed on CD4+ T cells sorted from blood, taken at week 0. CDR3 amino acids: CASSETDLYGYTF. DNA for the CDR3: TGTGCCAGTAGTGAGACCGACCTCTATGGCTACACCTTC.